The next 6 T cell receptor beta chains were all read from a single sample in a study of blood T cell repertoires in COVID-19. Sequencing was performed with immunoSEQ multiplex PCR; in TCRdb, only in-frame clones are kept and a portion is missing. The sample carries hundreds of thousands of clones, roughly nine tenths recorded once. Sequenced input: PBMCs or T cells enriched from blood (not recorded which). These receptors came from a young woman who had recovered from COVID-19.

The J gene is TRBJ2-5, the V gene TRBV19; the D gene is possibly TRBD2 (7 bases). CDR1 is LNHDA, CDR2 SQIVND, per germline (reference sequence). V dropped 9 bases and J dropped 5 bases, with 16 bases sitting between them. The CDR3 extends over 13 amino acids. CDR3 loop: CASSRGAGETQYF. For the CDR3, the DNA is TGTGCCAGCTCTCGGGGGGCGGGTGAGACCCAGTACTTC. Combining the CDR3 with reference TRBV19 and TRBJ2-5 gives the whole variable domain DGGITQSPKYLFRKEGQNVTLSCEQNLNHDAMYWYRQDPGQGLRLIYYSQIVNDFQKGDIAEGYSVSREKKESFPLTVTSAQKNPTAFYLCASSRGAGETQYFGPGTRLLVL.

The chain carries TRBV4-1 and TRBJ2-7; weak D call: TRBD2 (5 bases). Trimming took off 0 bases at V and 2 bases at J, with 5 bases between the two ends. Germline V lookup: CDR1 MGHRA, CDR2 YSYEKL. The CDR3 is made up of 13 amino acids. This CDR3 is CASSQEGAYEQYF. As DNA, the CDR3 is TGCGCCAGCAGCCAAGAGGGAGCCTACGAGCAGTACTTC.

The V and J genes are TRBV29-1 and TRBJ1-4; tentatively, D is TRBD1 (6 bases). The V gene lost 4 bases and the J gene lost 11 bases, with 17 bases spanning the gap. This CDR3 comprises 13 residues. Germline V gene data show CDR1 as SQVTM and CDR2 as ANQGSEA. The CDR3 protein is CSVGSGGGAKLFF. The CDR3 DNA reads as TGCAGCGTTGGGAGCGGGGGCGGGGCGAAACTGTTTTTT.

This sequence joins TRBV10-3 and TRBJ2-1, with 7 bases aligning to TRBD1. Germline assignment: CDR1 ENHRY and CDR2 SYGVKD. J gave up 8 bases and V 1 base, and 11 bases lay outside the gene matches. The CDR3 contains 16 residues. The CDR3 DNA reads TGTGCCATCAGTGAGTTACCAGGGGGTGAAGTTTATGAGCAGTTCTTC. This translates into CAISELPGGEVYEQFF.

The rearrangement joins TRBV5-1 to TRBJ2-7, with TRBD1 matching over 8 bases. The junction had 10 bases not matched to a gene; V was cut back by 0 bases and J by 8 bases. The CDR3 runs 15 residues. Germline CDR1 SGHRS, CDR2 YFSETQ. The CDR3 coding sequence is TGCGCCAGCAGCTTGGCCACGGACAGGGCCGTTAAGCAGTACTTC. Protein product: CASSLATDRAVKQYF.

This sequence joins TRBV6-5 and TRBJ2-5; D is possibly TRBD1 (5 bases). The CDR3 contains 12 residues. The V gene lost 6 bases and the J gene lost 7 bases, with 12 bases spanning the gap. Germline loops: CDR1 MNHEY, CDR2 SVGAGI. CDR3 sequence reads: CASRDILGTQYF. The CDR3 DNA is TGTGCCAGCAGGGACATTCTCGGGACCCAGTACTTC.